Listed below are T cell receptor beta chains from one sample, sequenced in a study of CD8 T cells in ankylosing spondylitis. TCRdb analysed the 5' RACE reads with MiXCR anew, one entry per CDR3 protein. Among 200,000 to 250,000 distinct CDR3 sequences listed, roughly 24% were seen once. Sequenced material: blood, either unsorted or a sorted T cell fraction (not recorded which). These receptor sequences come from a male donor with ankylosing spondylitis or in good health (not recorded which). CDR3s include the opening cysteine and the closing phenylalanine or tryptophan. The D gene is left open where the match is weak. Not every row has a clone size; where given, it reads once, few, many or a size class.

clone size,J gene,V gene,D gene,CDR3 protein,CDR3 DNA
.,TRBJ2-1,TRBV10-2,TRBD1,CASRSTGTRFF,TGCGCCAGCAGGTCGACAGGGACCAGGTTCTTC
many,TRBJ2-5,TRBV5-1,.,CASSPSRDGETQYF,TGCGCCAGCAGCCCCTCGCGGGACGGAGAGACCCAGTACTTC
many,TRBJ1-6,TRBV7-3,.,CASSSMGGKGNSPLHF,TGTGCCAGCAGTTCCATGGGGGGAAAGGGGAATTCACCCCTCCACTTT
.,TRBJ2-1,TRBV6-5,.,CASSSGGTPFF,TGTGCCAGCAGTTCTGGGGGAACCCCGTTCTTC
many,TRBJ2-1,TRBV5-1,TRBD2,CASRPLGLARDEQFF,TGCGCCAGCAGACCACTAGGACTAGCCCGCGATGAGCAGTTCTTC
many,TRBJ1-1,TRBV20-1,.,CSAIGRGPHNTEAFF,TGCAGTGCCATTGGCAGGGGTCCCCATAACACTGAAGCTTTCTTT
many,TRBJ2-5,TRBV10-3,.,CAISESNRGVSETQYF,TGTGCCATCAGTGAGTCGAATCGAGGGGTCTCAGAGACCCAGTACTTC
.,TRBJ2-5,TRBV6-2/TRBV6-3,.,CASSPHRGGMETQYF,TGTGCCAGCAGTCCGCACAGGGGAGGGATGGAGACCCAGTACTTC
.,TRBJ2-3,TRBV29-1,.,CSVRGGSSTDTQYF,TGCAGCGTTAGGGGGGGCTCTAGCACAGATACGCAGTATTTT
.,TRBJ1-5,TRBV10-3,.,CAISRDISNQPQHF,TGTGCCATCAGCCGGGACATTAGCAATCAGCCCCAGCATTTT
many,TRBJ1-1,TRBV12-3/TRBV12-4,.,CASSLRGEAFF,TGTGCCAGCAGCCTCAGGGGTGAAGCTTTCTTT
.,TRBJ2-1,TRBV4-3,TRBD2,CASSQDRSGSSYNEQFF,TGCGCCAGCAGCCAAGATCGGAGCGGGAGCTCCTACAATGAGCAGTTCTTC
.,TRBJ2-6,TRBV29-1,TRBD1,CSVGTGAASGANVLTF,TGCAGCGTGGGGACAGGGGCCGCTTCTGGGGCCAACGTCCTGACTTTC
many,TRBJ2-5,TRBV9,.,CASSAGTIQETQYF,TGTGCCAGCAGCGCCGGGACAATACAAGAGACCCAGTACTTC
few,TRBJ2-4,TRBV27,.,CASSSSLAKNIQYF,TGTGCCAGCTCGTCCTCCCTAGCCAAAAACATTCAGTACTTC
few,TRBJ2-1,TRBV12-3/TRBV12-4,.,CASSRYREQFF,TGTGCCAGCAGTCGCTACAGAGAGCAGTTCTTC
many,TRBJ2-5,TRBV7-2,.,CASSLRSGETQYF,TGTGCCAGCAGCTTGCGTTCGGGAGAGACCCAGTACTTC
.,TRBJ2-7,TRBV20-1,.,CSARDDISYEQYF,TGCAGTGCTAGAGATGACATCTCCTACGAGCAGTACTTC
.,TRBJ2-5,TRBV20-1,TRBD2,CSARDTLAGEETQYF,TGCAGTGCTAGAGACACACTAGCGGGAGAAGAGACCCAGTACTTC
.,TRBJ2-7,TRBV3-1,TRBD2,CARIKTAGGEDEQYF,TGTGCCAGAATAAAGACAGCGGGAGGGGAGGACGAGCAGTACTTC
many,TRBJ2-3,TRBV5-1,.,CASSSTGGLAGGDTQYF,TGCGCCAGCAGCTCCACCGGAGGACTAGCAGGGGGAGATACGCAGTATTTT
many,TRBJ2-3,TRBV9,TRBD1,CASSVDEGQSTDTQYF,TGTGCCAGCAGCGTAGATGAGGGACAGTCCACAGATACGCAGTATTTT
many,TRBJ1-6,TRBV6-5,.,CASRRGDSPLHF,TGTGCCAGCAGACGTGGTGATTCACCCCTCCACTTT
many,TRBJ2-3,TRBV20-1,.,CSARGLTRATDTQYF,TGCAGTGCTAGAGGTTTAACCAGGGCCACAGATACGCAGTATTTT
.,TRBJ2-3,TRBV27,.,CASSGGSLADTQYF,TGTGCCAGCAGTGGAGGGAGTTTGGCAGATACGCAGTATTTT
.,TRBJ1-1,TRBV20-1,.,CSARDSGGSTEAFF,TGCAGTGCTAGAGATTCCGGGGGAAGCACTGAAGCTTTCTTT
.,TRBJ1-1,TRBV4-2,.,CASSQTGTEAFF,TGTGCCAGCAGCCAAACGGGGACTGAAGCTTTCTTT
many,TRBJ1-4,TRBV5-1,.,CASSLVPGANEKLFF,TGCGCCAGCAGCTTGGTCCCTGGAGCTAATGAAAAACTGTTTTTT
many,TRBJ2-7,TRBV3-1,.,CASSQVRGREQYF,TGTGCCAGCAGCCAAGTACGTGGGCGCGAGCAGTACTTC
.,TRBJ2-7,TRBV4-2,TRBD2,CASSQDSSLAASYEQYF,TGTGCCAGCAGCCAAGATTCTAGCCTAGCGGCCTCCTACGAGCAGTACTTC
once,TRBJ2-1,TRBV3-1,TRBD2,CASRPASGNYNEQFF,TGTGCCAGCAGACCCGCTAGCGGGAACTACAATGAGCAGTTCTTC
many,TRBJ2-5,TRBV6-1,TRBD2,CASSPTSGRQETQYF,TGTGCCAGCAGTCCCACTAGCGGGAGACAGGAGACCCAGTACTTC
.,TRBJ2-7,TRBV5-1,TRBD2,CASSLALAGTYEQYF,TGCGCCAGCAGCTTGGCCCTAGCGGGAACCTACGAGCAGTACTTC
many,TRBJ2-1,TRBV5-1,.,CASSSNTGRGKTEQFF,TGCGCCAGCAGTTCAAACACGGGACGGGGCAAGACTGAGCAGTTCTTC
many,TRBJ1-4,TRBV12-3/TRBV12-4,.,CASSPRVGNEKLFF,TGTGCCAGCAGCCCTAGGGTAGGGAATGAAAAACTGTTTTTT
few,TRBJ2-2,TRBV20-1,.,CSAKAGQTGELFF,TGCAGTGCAAAAGCGGGACAGACCGGGGAGCTGTTTTTT
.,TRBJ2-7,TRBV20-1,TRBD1,CSASGQGGYEQYF,TGCAGTGCATCGGGACAGGGTGGTTACGAGCAGTACTTC
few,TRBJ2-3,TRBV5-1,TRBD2,CASSLREEYGDTQYF,TGCGCCAGCAGCTTGCGGGAGGAGTACGGAGATACGCAGTATTTT
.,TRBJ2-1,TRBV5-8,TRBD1,CASSLTLTGSSYNEQFF,TGTGCCAGCAGCCTAACATTGACAGGGAGCTCCTACAATGAGCAGTTCTTC
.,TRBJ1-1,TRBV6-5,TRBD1,CASSYSKRGPVNTEAFF,TGTGCCAGCAGTTACTCGAAGAGGGGGCCTGTGAACACTGAAGCTTTCTTT
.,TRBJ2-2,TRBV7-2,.,CASSLVVLGELFF,TGTGCCAGCAGCTTAGTGGTCTTGGGGGAGCTGTTTTTT
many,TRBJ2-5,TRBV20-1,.,CSAAETVYETQYF,TGCAGTGCTGCGGAGACAGTGTATGAGACCCAGTACTTC
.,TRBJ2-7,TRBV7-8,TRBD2,CASNIAGLAGLSSYEQYF,TGTGCCAGCAATATCGCGGGACTAGCGGGCCTCAGCTCCTACGAGCAGTACTTC
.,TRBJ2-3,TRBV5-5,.,CASSLVGGPSTDTQYF,TGTGCCAGCAGCTTGGTCGGCGGTCCTAGCACAGATACGCAGTATTTT
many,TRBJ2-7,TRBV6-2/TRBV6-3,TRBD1,CASRTGTGFGEQYF,TGTGCCAGCAGGACCGGGACAGGGTTCGGCGAGCAGTACTTC
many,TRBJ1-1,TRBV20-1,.,CSAGPRTVGAEAFF,TGCAGTGCTGGACCACGGACAGTCGGTGCTGAAGCTTTCTTT
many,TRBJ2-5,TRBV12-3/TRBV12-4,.,CASSRGQETQYF,TGTGCCAGCAGCCGCGGACAAGAGACCCAGTACTTC
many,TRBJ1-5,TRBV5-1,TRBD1,CASSLEGALLEPQHF,TGCGCCAGCAGCTTAGAGGGGGCGCTTCTTGAGCCCCAGCATTTT
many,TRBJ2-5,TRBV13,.,CASSLEWDGQETQYF,TGTGCCAGCAGCTTAGAGTGGGACGGACAAGAGACCCAGTACTTC
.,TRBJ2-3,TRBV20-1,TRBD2,CSARDPSGRGYTQYF,TGCAGTGCTAGAGACCCTAGCGGGAGAGGGTATACGCAGTATTTT
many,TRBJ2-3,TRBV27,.,CASSKNPKGNRGVDTQYF,TGTGCCAGCAGTAAAAACCCTAAGGGGAATAGGGGCGTAGATACGCAGTATTTT
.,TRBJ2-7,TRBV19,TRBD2,CASSLLAASSYEQYF,TGTGCCAGTAGTTTACTAGCGGCGAGCTCCTACGAGCAGTACTTC
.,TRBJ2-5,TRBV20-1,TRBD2,CSARAPSGDGETQYF,TGCAGTGCTAGAGCTCCTAGCGGGGACGGGGAGACCCAGTACTTC
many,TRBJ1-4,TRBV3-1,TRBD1,CASSRRQGSNEKLFF,TGTGCCAGCAGCCGTCGACAGGGGTCTAATGAAAAACTGTTTTTT
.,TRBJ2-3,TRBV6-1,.,CASRNQGSSGTDTQYF,TGTGCCAGCAGAAACCAGGGGAGTAGCGGCACAGATACGCAGTATTTT